The rows below give T cell receptor beta chains drawn from one sample of a study of circulating CD8 cells and anti-PD-1 response in melanoma. TCRdb used MiXCR to reprocess the reads, holding one entry per CDR3 protein. The sample carries fewer than 1,500 distinct CDR3 sequences, 7.5% to 9% recorded once. The sequencing here drew on CD8+ T cells from PBMCs, taken at baseline or after one month of anti-PD-1 therapy (not recorded which). Source of these receptors: a human donor with melanoma. Each CDR3 is given with its conserved first and last residue. Fields, in order: V gene, clone size, J gene, D gene, CDR3 DNA, CDR3 protein. A D gene is named only where the DNA matches it firmly. For some rows the clone size is stated as once, few or many, or as a class when expanded; others skip it.

TRBV9	large	TRBJ2-5	NA	TGTGCCAGCAGCGTAGGGGGGCTGGAGACCCAGTACTTC	CASSVGGLETQYF
TRBV5-5	large	TRBJ1-1	NA	TGTGCCAGCAGCCCCTCGGGCATGGGTGAAGCTTTCTTT	CASSPSGMGEAFF
TRBV7-6	medium-sized	TRBJ2-3	NA	TGTGCCAGCAGCCCCACGGGTGCATCCACAGATACGCAGTATTTT	CASSPTGASTDTQYF
TRBV19	few	TRBJ2-1	NA	TGTGCCAGTAGTATGGATTTGTACAATGAGCAGTTCTTC	CASSMDLYNEQFF
TRBV5-6	medium-sized	TRBJ2-7	NA	TGTGCCAGCAGCTTGGGTGCAGTTCCTTCAAGGCAGTACTTC	CASSLGAVPSRQYF
TRBV19	few	TRBJ2-1	NA	TGTGCCAGTAGTATGGTCTCACACAATGAGCAGTTCTTC	CASSMVSHNEQFF
TRBV19	large	TRBJ2-6	NA	TGTGCCAGTAGTATAGCCCTGGCGCGGGGGGCCAACGTCCTGACTTTC	CASSIALARGANVLTF
TRBV19	medium-sized	TRBJ2-1	NA	TGTGCCAGTAGTGTCCATAACAATGAGCAGTTCTTC	CASSVHNNEQFF
TRBV9	medium-sized	TRBJ1-3	NA	TGTGCCAGCAGCGTAACCGGAGACTCTGGAAACACCATATATTTT	CASSVTGDSGNTIYF
TRBV19	medium-sized	TRBJ1-2	NA	TGTGCCAGTATGTCAGGGGATAACTATGGCTACACCTTC	CASMSGDNYGYTF
TRBV7-8	medium-sized	TRBJ2-3	NA	TGTGCCAGCAGCTTAGGAGGGGCGGGGTCCCGCACAGATACGCAGTATTTT	CASSLGGAGSRTDTQYF
TRBV27	medium-sized	TRBJ1-2	NA	TGTGCCAGCAGTTCGCAGGCTAACTATGGCTACACCTTC	CASSSQANYGYTF
TRBV29-1	medium-sized	TRBJ2-5	TRBD1	TGCAGCGTTATTAACCTCGACAGGGGGCTTGAGACCCAGTACTTC	CSVINLDRGLETQYF
TRBV2	NA	TRBJ1-5	TRBD1	TGTGCCAGCGAGGCGGGGCAGACAGGGTCCGGACAGCCCCAGCATTTT	CASEAGQTGSGQPQHF
TRBV11-1	NA	TRBJ2-3	NA	TGTGCCAGCACCACGACCCCCACCACCACTGATACGCAGTATTTT	CASTTTPTTTDTQYF
TRBV9	NA	TRBJ2-2	TRBD1	TGTGCCAGCGGGACAGCTGTCAACACCGGGGAGCCGTTTTTT	CASGTAVNTGEPFF
TRBV27	NA	TRBJ2-3	NA	TGTGCCAGCAGGGAGGCAGATACGCAGTATTTT	CASREADTQYF
TRBV29-1	large	TRBJ2-1	TRBD1	TGCAGCGTTGAAGTGGACAGGAACTACAATGAGCAGTTCTTC	CSVEVDRNYNEQFF
TRBV19	medium-sized	TRBJ2-6	TRBD1	TGTGCCAGTAGTAGGGACAGCTCTGGGGCCAACGTCCTGACTTTC	CASSRDSSGANVLTF
TRBV27	medium-sized	TRBJ2-2	NA	TGTGCCAGCAGTCAGACAGCCGGGGAGCTGTTTTTT	CASSQTAGELFF
TRBV12-3/TRBV12-4	large	TRBJ2-1	NA	TGTGCCAGCAGTTTGGTAACAGGCAATGAGCAGTTCTTC	CASSLVTGNEQFF
TRBV19	medium-sized	TRBJ2-1	NA	TGTGCCAGTAGTATTGGTAACAATGAGCAGTTCTTC	CASSIGNNEQFF
TRBV2	large	TRBJ1-1	NA	TGTGCCAGCAGCAAACCCACGACTTGGACTGAAGCTTTCTTT	CASSKPTTWTEAFF
TRBV29-1	NA	TRBJ2-2	NA	TGCAGCGTTGAGCGGGGGCCTAACACCGGGGAGCTGTTTTTT	CSVERGPNTGELFF
TRBV20-1	medium-sized	TRBJ2-3	NA	TGCAGTGCCGACGGACCCACAGATACGCAGTATTTT	CSADGPTDTQYF
TRBV20-1	medium-sized	TRBJ2-3	NA	TGCAGTGCTCTGGACGGACATTTCATCAACGCGCAGTATTTT	CSALDGHFINAQYF
TRBV9	few	TRBJ2-7	TRBD1	TGTGCCAGCAGCGTAGATGGGGACAGGACCTACGAGCAGTACTTC	CASSVDGDRTYEQYF
TRBV4-1	medium-sized	TRBJ2-3	TRBD2	TGCGCCAGCAGCCAGAGTCCCACTAGCGGGGTGACAGATACGCAGTATTTT	CASSQSPTSGVTDTQYF
TRBV11-2	medium-sized	TRBJ2-5	TRBD1	TGTGCCAGCAGCTTAGAAACAGGGGCTTGGGAAACCCAGTACTTC	CASSLETGAWETQYF
TRBV19	large	TRBJ2-7	NA	TGTGCCAGTAGTAAACTTGACCTCACCTACGAGCAGTACTTC	CASSKLDLTYEQYF
TRBV29-1	medium-sized	TRBJ1-2	TRBD1	TGCAGCGTTCGGGACAGGCTCTATGGCTACACCTTC	CSVRDRLYGYTF
TRBV2	NA	TRBJ2-1	TRBD2	TGTGCCAGCAGTGGAGCGGGGAGCTCCTACAATGAGCAGTTCTTC	CASSGAGSSYNEQFF
TRBV19	medium-sized	TRBJ1-2	TRBD1	TGTGCCACCCGAGTGGGACAGGGCTATGGCTACACCTTC	CATRVGQGYGYTF
TRBV7-2	medium-sized	TRBJ2-7	NA	TGTGCCAGCAGCTTATGGGTCACCTACGAGCAGTACTTC	CASSLWVTYEQYF
TRBV30	NA	TRBJ1-5	NA	TGTGCCTGGAGTGCCGGGGATAATCAGCCCCAGCATTTT	CAWSAGDNQPQHF
TRBV12-3/TRBV12-4	medium-sized	TRBJ2-1	NA	TGTGCCAGCAGTGTGCAGGGGGGCTCCTACAATGAGCAGTTCTTC	CASSVQGGSYNEQFF
TRBV19	few	TRBJ2-2	NA	TGTGCCACCGACAGGGAAACGGGAGGCACCGGGGAGCTGTTTTTT	CATDRETGGTGELFF
TRBV19	large	TRBJ1-1	NA	TGTGCCAGTAGTATAGGGAACACTGAAGCTTTCTTT	CASSIGNTEAFF
TRBV19	large	TRBJ2-1	NA	TGTGCCAGTAGTGAATCGACGCTAGGCACCTACAATGAGCAGTTCTTC	CASSESTLGTYNEQFF
TRBV5-4	medium-sized	TRBJ2-7	NA	TGTGCCAGCAGCTCGGGGGGCTTATACGAGCAGTACTTC	CASSSGGLYEQYF
TRBV27	medium-sized	TRBJ1-2	NA	TGTGCCAGCAGTTTGGGGCGGGGGGCGGACTATGGCTACACCTTC	CASSLGRGADYGYTF
TRBV5-4	medium-sized	TRBJ2-1	NA	TGTGCCAGCAGCTTCGTCTCAGCGGCAGAGCAGTTCTTC	CASSFVSAAEQFF
TRBV7-2	few	TRBJ2-2	TRBD2	TGTGCCAGCAGCTTAAAGAGAACTAGCGGGGTCCTCCACACCGGGGAGCTGTTTTTT	CASSLKRTSGVLHTGELFF
TRBV27	large	TRBJ1-1	NA	TGTGCCAGTTCTCAGGGTCTGAACACTGAAGCTTTCTTT	CASSQGLNTEAFF
TRBV7-2	medium-sized	TRBJ1-2	NA	TGTGCCAGCAGCCCTAGTGGGGGACCCCTCTATGGCTACACCTTC	CASSPSGGPLYGYTF
TRBV4-1	medium-sized	TRBJ2-7	NA	TGCGCCAGCAGCCCGGATCCGGGGGACGAGCAGTACTTC	CASSPDPGDEQYF
TRBV7-3	medium-sized	TRBJ2-7	NA	TGTGCCAGCAGCTTAAATCGACTTAGCTCCTACGAGCAGTACTTC	CASSLNRLSSYEQYF
TRBV19	large	TRBJ1-5	NA	TGTGCCAGTAGTATGGGGAATAGCAATCAGCCCCAGCATTTT	CASSMGNSNQPQHF
TRBV2	medium-sized	TRBJ1-5	NA	TGTGCCAGCAGTGACCCCTTACTTGGACAGTACTATCAGCCCCAGCATTTT	CASSDPLLGQYYQPQHF
TRBV9	NA	TRBJ1-2	NA	TGTGCCAGCAGCGTAGCGATCCAGAACTATGGCTACACCTTC	CASSVAIQNYGYTF
TRBV19	NA	TRBJ1-1	TRBD1	TGTGCCAGCACAGGGGGAATAGGGACTGAAGCTTTCTTT	CASTGGIGTEAFF
TRBV10-2	medium-sized	TRBJ2-7	NA	TGCGCCAGCAGTTCCGGGACAAGCTTCTACGAGCAGTACTTC	CASSSGTSFYEQYF